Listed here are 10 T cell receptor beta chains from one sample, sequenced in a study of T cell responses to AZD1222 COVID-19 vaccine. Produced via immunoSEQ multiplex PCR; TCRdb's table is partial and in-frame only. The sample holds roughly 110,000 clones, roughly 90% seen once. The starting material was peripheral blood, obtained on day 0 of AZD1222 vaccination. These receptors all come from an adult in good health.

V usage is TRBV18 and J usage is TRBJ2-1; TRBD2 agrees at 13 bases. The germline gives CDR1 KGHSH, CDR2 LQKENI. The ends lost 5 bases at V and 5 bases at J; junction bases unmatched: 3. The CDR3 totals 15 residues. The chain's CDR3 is CASSGLAGVNNEQFF. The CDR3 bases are TGTGCCAGCTCAGGACTAGCGGGAGTAAACAATGAGCAGTTCTTC.

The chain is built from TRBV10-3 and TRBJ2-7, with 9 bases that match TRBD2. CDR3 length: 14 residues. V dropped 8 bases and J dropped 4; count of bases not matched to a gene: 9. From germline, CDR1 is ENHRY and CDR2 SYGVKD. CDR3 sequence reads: CAIGAAGGRYEQYF. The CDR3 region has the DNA TGTGCCATCGGTGCAGCGGGAGGAAGGTACGAGCAGTACTTC.

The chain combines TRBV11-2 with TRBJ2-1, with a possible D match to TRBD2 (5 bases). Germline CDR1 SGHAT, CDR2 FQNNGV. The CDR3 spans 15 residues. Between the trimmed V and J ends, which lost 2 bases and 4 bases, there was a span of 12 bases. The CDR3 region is CASSLNAGSYNEQFF. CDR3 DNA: TGTGCCAGCAGCTTAAATGCGGGTTCGTACAATGAGCAGTTCTTC.

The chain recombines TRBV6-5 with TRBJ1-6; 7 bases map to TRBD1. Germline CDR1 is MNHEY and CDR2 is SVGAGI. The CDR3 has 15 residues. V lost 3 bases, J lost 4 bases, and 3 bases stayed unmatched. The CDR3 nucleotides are TGTGCCAGCAGTTATGGGACAGCTTATAATTCACCCCTCCACTTT. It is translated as CASSYGTAYNSPLHF.

CDR3 bases: TGTGCCAGCGGTTACACAGATACGCAGTATTTT. As protein: CASGYTDTQYF. The J gene is TRBJ2-3, the V gene TRBV7-2; no clear D gene. Germline values: CDR1 SGHTA, CDR2 FQGNSA. Trimming pared 8 bases from V and 2 bases from J, leaving 5 bases between. This CDR3 contains 11 residues.

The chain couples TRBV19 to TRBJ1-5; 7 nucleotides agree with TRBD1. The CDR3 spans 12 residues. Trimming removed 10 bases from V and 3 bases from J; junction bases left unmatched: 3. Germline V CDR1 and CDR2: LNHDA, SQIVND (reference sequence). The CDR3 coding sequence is TGTGCCACCGGGACAGTCAATCAGCCCCAGCATTTT. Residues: CATGTVNQPQHF. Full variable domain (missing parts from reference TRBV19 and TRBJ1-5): DGGITQSPKYLFRKEGQNVTLSCEQNLNHDAMYWYRQDPGQGLRLIYYSQIVNDFQKGDIAEGYSVSREKKESFPLTVTSAQKNPTAFYLCATGTVNQPQHFGDGTRLSIL.

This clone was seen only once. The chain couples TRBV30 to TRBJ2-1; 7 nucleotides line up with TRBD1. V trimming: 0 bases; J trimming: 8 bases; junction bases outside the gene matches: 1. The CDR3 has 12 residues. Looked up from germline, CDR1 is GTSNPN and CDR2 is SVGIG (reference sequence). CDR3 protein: CAWSVTGDEQFF. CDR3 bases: TGTGCCTGGAGTGTAACAGGGGATGAGCAGTTCTTC.

This chain's CDR3 is CASSSGSTGGLYNEQFF. Written as DNA, the CDR3 is TGCGCCAGCAGCTCGGGGTCTACAGGGGGTCTCTACAATGAGCAGTTCTTC. The genes are TRBV5-1 and TRBJ2-1; 8 positions match TRBD1. Germline V lookup: CDR1 SGHRS, CDR2 YFSETQ. This CDR3 contains 17 residues. Trimming cost V 3 bases and J 3 bases; bases outside gene matches: 11.

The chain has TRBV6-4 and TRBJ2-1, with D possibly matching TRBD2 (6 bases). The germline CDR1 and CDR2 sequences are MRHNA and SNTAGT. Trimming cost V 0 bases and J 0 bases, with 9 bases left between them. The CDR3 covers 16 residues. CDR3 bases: TGTGCCAGCAGTGACTCGGTCGGGAGCTCCTACAATGAGCAGTTCTTC. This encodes CASSDSVGSSYNEQFF.

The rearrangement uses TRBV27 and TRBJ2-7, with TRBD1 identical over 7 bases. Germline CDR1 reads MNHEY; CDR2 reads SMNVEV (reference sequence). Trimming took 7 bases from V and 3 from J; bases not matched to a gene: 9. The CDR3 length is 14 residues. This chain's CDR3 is CASTPGQGVYEQYF. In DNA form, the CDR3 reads TGTGCCAGCACCCCCGGGCAGGGGGTCTACGAGCAGTACTTC.